Presented here are 28 T cell receptor beta chains from one specimen sequenced in a study of blood T cell repertoires in COVID-19. Libraries were prepared by immunoSEQ multiplex PCR; TCRdb keeps only in-frame clonotypes and omits some of them. Here the sample spans approximately 300,000 clones, approximately 87% being singletons. The source material was PBMCs or T cells enriched from blood (not recorded which). All receptors derive from a woman aged 25 to 39 who had recovered from COVID-19.

This clone was counted a single time. The chain carries TRBV29-1 and TRBJ2-7, with D possibly matching TRBD1 (5 bases). Trimming shortened V by 7 bases and J by 0 bases, and 7 bases separated the two germline ends. CDR1 SQVTM and CDR2 ANQGSEA come from the germline V gene. The CDR3 totals 11 residues. The CDR3 loop is CSGRDSYEQYF. CDR3 DNA sequence: TGCAGCGGCAGGGACTCCTACGAGCAGTACTTC.

V usage is TRBV14 and J usage is TRBJ2-1; 7 positions match TRBD1. Germline-derived CDR1 and CDR2 are SGHDN and FVKESK. CDR3 size: 15 residues. The V gene end was trimmed by 3 bases and the J gene end by 3 bases; junction bases not matched to a gene: 5. The CDR3 reads CASSQTSGGYNEQFF. The DNA of the CDR3 is TGTGCCAGCAGCCAGACCTCAGGGGGCTACAATGAGCAGTTCTTC.

V usage is TRBV5-1 and J usage is TRBJ1-5; tentative D call: TRBD1 (5 bases). The CDR3 is 16 residues long. The germline gives CDR1 SGHRS, CDR2 YFSETQ. Trimming left V 4 bases short and J 0 bases short, with 14 bases between. CDR3 region: CASSLERGDSNQPQHF. The CDR3 nucleotides read TGCGCCAGCAGCCTCGAGCGGGGGGATAGCAATCAGCCCCAGCATTTT.

Only a few counts were recorded for this clone. This chain joins TRBV6-4 and TRBJ2-3, with D possibly TRBD1 on 5 matching bases. V lost 1 base, J lost 4 bases, and 12 bases lay in between. The CDR3 consists of 15 residues. Germline values: CDR1 MRHNA, CDR2 SNTAGT. CDR3 DNA sequence: TGTGCCAGCAGTGACTTAGGACAAGGCCCAGATACGCAGTATTTT. Amino acids: CASSDLGQGPDTQYF.

V is TRBV5-1 and J is TRBJ1-2; TRBD1 is a possible D gene (6 bases). The germline V gene encodes CDR1 SGHRS and CDR2 YFSETQ. V shed 0 bases and J shed 1 base, with 16 bases lying between them. This CDR3 has 17 amino acids. CDR3 bases: TGCGCCAGCAGCTTGGCCCCACGGGGGGCGTATAACTATGGCTACACCTTC. Its protein product is CASSLAPRGAYNYGYTF.

The V and J genes are TRBV27 and TRBJ1-2; possible D gene TRBD1, 5 bases. Germline V gene lookup returns CDR1 MNHEY and CDR2 SMNVEV (reference sequence). V was trimmed by 1 base and J by 4 bases, leaving 10 bases between them. CDR3 length: 14 amino acids. The CDR3 here is CASSLWGRGYGYTF. CDR3 DNA sequence: TGTGCCAGCAGTTTATGGGGGAGGGGCTATGGCTACACCTTC.

This clone appeared a few times. The CDR3 loop is CASSGGTGPWNTIYF. In DNA, the CDR3 is TGTGCCAGCAGCGGGGGGACAGGGCCTTGGAACACCATATATTTT. The chain has TRBV2 and TRBJ1-3, with TRBD1 matching 9 bases. There are 15 residues in the CDR3. CDR1 and CDR2 (germline): SNHLY, FYNNEI. After removal of 6 bases from V and 7 bases from J, the junction contained 10 bases not matched to a gene. The full variable domain, rest sourced from reference TRBV2 and TRBJ1-3, is EPEVTQTPSHQVTQMGQEVILRCVPISNHLYFYWYRQILGQKVEFLVSFYNNEISEKSEIFDDQFSVERPDGSNFTLKIRSTKLEDSAMYFCASSGGTGPWNTIYFGEGSWLTVV.

This rearrangement joins TRBV6-5 to TRBJ1-2; 7 bases align to TRBD1. The CDR3 is 15 residues long. Germline V gives CDR1 MNHEY, CDR2 SVGAGI. V gave up 6 bases and J gave up 4 bases; unmatched junction bases: 11. The CDR3: CASRLARDRIYGYTF. The CDR3 DNA sequence: TGTGCCAGCAGACTCGCGCGGGACAGAATCTATGGCTACACCTTC.

The chain employs TRBV27 and TRBJ1-1; 10 bases map to TRBD1. The germline V gene has CDR1 MNHEY and CDR2 SMNVEV (reference sequence). After removal of 3 bases from V and 5 bases from J, the junction contained 12 bases not matched to a gene. The CDR3 has 17 residues. The CDR3 region has the DNA TGTGCCAGCAGTTTCCTGAACCCGACAGGGGGCTGGACTGAAGCTTTCTTT. It encodes CASSFLNPTGGWTEAFF.

The rearrangement joins TRBV6-2 or TRBV6-3 to TRBJ2-2; TRBD1 aligns across 8 bases. Germline assignment: CDR1 MNHEY and CDR2 SVGEGT. The junction had 9 bases not matched to a gene; V was cut back by 4 bases and J by 5 bases. The CDR3 extends over 16 amino acids. The CDR3 loop reads CASSFRGQGLTGELFF. The CDR3 DNA follows: TGTGCCAGCAGTTTCCGAGGACAGGGTCTAACCGGGGAGCTGTTTTTT.

This chain joins TRBV7-8 and TRBJ2-7; TRBD1 matches at 9 bases. This CDR3 contains 17 residues. Germline CDR1 and CDR2: SGHVS and FQNEAQ. The J segment lost 1 base and the V segment lost 4 bases, leaving 11 bases of the junction unmatched. CDR3 bases: TGTGCCAGCAGCTCAGGCGTACAGGGGGCTGGGTCCTACGAGCAGTACTTC. Translation: CASSSGVQGAGSYEQYF.

The genes are TRBV4-3 and TRBJ2-2; the match to TRBD2 covers 8 bases. This CDR3 comprises 16 residues. CDR1 is LGHNA and CDR2 is YSLEER in the germline V gene. The trim removed 3 bases at V and 4 bases at J, leaving 7 bases unmatched. In DNA form, the CDR3 reads TGCGCCAGCAGCCAGTGGTCCGGGGGGGGCACCGGGGAGCTGTTTTTT. Protein product: CASSQWSGGGTGELFF.

The CDR3: CASTTLRHTIYF. The CDR3 DNA follows: TGTGCCAGCACCACCCTGCGTCACACCATATATTTT. The chain joins TRBV7-9 to TRBJ1-3; D gene uncertain. Germline V lookup: CDR1 SEHNR, CDR2 FQNEAQ (reference sequence). V dropped 7 bases and J dropped 8 bases, with 12 bases sitting between them. This CDR3 contains 12 residues.

The chain combines TRBV7-6 with TRBJ2-1, with 8 bases that match TRBD2. Trimming cost V 4 bases and J 1 base; bases outside gene matches: 3. CDR3 length equals 15 residues. In germline, CDR1 is SGHVS, CDR2 FNYEAQ. The CDR3 DNA follows: TGTGCCAGCAGCTATGGGACTAGATCCTACAATGAGCAGTTCTTC. It translates to CASSYGTRSYNEQFF.

This chain joins TRBV10-2 and TRBJ1-2; 9 bases match TRBD1. CDR3 length equals 15 residues. V was pared by 6 bases and J by 5 bases, with 10 bases of the junction left unmatched. Germline-derived CDR1 and CDR2 are WSHSY and SAAADI. The CDR3 DNA reads TGCGCCAGCAGCCCAGCCCCGGGACAGGGTTATGGCTACACCTTC. It is translated as CASSPAPGQGYGYTF.

This clone was seen more than once but under ten times. The germline gene is not matched at one end of the junction; a read error may be the cause. V usage is TRBV28 and J usage is TRBJ2-7; TRBD1 aligns across 7 bases. The germline V gene has CDR1 MDHEN and CDR2 SYDVKM. The CDR3 contains 13 residues. This CDR3 reads CASRSLGPGGLNF. As DNA, the CDR3 is TGTGCCAGCCGCTCTTTGGGGCCAGGGGGTCTTAACTTC. Full variable domain (missing parts from reference TRBV28 and TRBJ2-7): DVKVTQSSRYLVKRTGEKVFLECVQDMDHENMFWYRQDPGLGLRLIYFSYDVKMKEKGDIPEGYSVSREKKERFSLILESASTNQTSMYLCASRSLGPGGLNFGPGTRLTVT.

This chain joins TRBV5-8 and TRBJ2-7; 9 nucleotides align to TRBD1. This CDR3 contains 16 residues. From germline, CDR1 is SGHTS and CDR2 YDEGEE. Unmatched junction bases numbered 9, after V lost 3 bases and J lost 2 bases. The CDR3 bases are TGTGCCAGCAGCTCCCCGACCGGGACAGGGCCCTACGAGCAGTACTTC. Amino acids: CASSSPTGTGPYEQYF.

The rearrangement links TRBV13 to TRBJ2-7; D possibly corresponds to TRBD2 (5 bases). Germline CDR1 reads PRHDT; CDR2 reads FYEKMQ (reference sequence). There are 13 residues in the CDR3. V was clipped by 1 base and J by 8 bases, with 12 bases between them. The CDR3 spells CASSLELGGQQYF. CDR3 sequence (DNA): TGTGCCAGCAGCTTAGAACTAGGAGGACAGCAGTACTTC.

The V gene is TRBV20-1, the J gene TRBJ2-1; D unresolved. Trimming left V 7 bases short and J 5 bases short, with 9 bases between. The CDR3 sequence is 11 residues long. Germline lookup yields CDR1 DFQATT and CDR2 SNEGSKA (reference sequence). The CDR3 DNA follows: TGCAGTGAAGGCGGTAACAATGAGCAGTTCTTC. Its translation: CSEGGNNEQFF.

The chain links TRBV25-1 to TRBJ1-6; TRBD1 matches at 8 bases. The CDR3 contains 14 residues. V was clipped by 5 bases and J by 7 bases; unmatched bases: 4. CDR1 is MGHDK, CDR2 SYGVNS, per germline. The CDR3 DNA reads as TGTGCCAGCAGTAAAACAGGGGGGAATTCACCCCTCCACTTT. Translating gives CASSKTGGNSPLHF.

Points on this clone: The sample has other DNA sequences that encode this CDR3 too. The genes are TRBV6-5 and TRBJ1-1; 8 bases align to TRBD1. Germline lookup yields CDR1 MNHEY and CDR2 SVGAGI. Germline trimming cut 6 bases from V and 0 bases from J; bases unmatched to any gene: 0. The CDR3 extends over 13 amino acids. CDR3 sequence reads: CASRGQVNTEAFF. The CDR3 DNA reads TGTGCCAGCAGGGGACAGGTGAACACTGAAGCTTTCTTT.

The chain recombines TRBV7-2 with TRBJ1-2; 8 bases agree with TRBD1. V shed 2 bases, J shed 6 bases, and the junction held 8 bases outside the gene matches. Germline V gene sequence: CDR1 SGHTA, CDR2 FQGNSA. The CDR3 extends over 15 amino acids. CDR3 sequence reads: CASSLSTGAENGYTF. The CDR3 DNA follows: TGTGCCAGCAGCTTATCGACAGGGGCTGAAAATGGCTACACCTTC.

V usage is TRBV5-1 and J usage is TRBJ2-5; 8 bases are shared with TRBD1. CDR1 is SGHRS and CDR2 is YFSETQ in the germline V gene. CDR3 size: 13 residues. J lost 9 bases, V lost 3 bases, and 7 bases had no gene match. The CDR3 loop is CASSSRVDRAQYF. The CDR3 DNA reads as TGCGCCAGCAGCTCGAGGGTGGACAGGGCCCAGTACTTC.

This clone was observed a single time. The rearrangement links TRBV29-1 to TRBJ2-7; tentative D call: TRBD1 (5 bases). Trimming took off 4 bases at V and 3 bases at J, with 13 bases between the two ends. The CDR3 loop spans 13 amino acids. Germline-derived CDR1 and CDR2 are SQVTM and ANQGSEA. The CDR3 bases are TGCAGCGTTGCGACAGCTCAGAGCTACGAGCAGTACTTC. Translated: CSVATAQSYEQYF.

This sequence joins TRBV7-6 and TRBJ2-3; 10 bases align to TRBD2. With 2 bases clipped from V and 2 bases from J, the junction kept 7 bases outside the gene matches. CDR3 length: 17 residues. Germline V gives CDR1 SGHVS, CDR2 FNYEAQ. As DNA, the CDR3 is TGTGCCAGCAGCTTATTTAGCGGGGGGTCTCACACAGATACGCAGTATTTT. Its protein product is CASSLFSGGSHTDTQYF.

This clone was found once. The chain combines TRBV2 with TRBJ1-5; D not certain. Germline CDR1 SNHLY, CDR2 FYNNEI. With 8 bases removed from V and 11 bases from J, the gap between germline ends came to 16 bases. The CDR3 runs to 12 residues. For the CDR3, the DNA is TGTGCCAGCGCCTACGAGGCGGTGACCCAGCATTTT. Translating it yields CASAYEAVTQHF.

This chain uses TRBV27 with TRBJ2-2; 10 bases are a match to TRBD2. With V trimmed by 2 bases and J by 4 bases, 1 base remained unmatched. The germline V gene has CDR1 MNHEY and CDR2 SMNVEV (reference sequence). The CDR3 runs to 15 residues. Here the CDR3 DNA reads TGTGCCAGCAGTTTAAGGACTAGCGGCACCGGGGAGCTGTTTTTT. It translates to CASSLRTSGTGELFF.

The chain carries TRBV29-1 and TRBJ2-1; unclear D gene. CDR3 length: 11 amino acids. The ends were cut back, 4 bases at V and 6 bases at J, with 7 bases in the middle. The V gene's germline CDR1 is SQVTM and CDR2 ANQGSEA. The CDR3 sequence is CSVANSNEQFF. The CDR3, as DNA: TGCAGCGTTGCGAACAGCAATGAGCAGTTCTTC.